The source of this TCR beta chain is a study of OX40 agonist ivuxolimab in advanced cancers. CDR3 length equals 13 residues. Trimming cost V 3 bases and J 4 bases; bases outside gene matches: 2. Germline CDR1 ENHRY, CDR2 SYGVKD. TCRdb's copy holds only in-frame clones and misses some; the assay was immunoSEQ multiplex PCR. The table shows about 15,000 clones, with about 80% occurring only once. The chain employs TRBV10-3 and TRBJ2-7, with 8 bases lining up with TRBD1. The sequence was obtained from an adult with an advanced solid tumor such as melanoma, head and neck, liver or kidney cancer. Sequenced here: CD4+ or CD8+ T cells sorted from blood, sampled in a trial of the OX40 agonist ivuxolimab. CDR3 sequence: CAISDRGRYEQYF. The CDR3 DNA reads TGTGCCATCAGTGACAGGGGGCGGTACGAGCAGTACTTC.